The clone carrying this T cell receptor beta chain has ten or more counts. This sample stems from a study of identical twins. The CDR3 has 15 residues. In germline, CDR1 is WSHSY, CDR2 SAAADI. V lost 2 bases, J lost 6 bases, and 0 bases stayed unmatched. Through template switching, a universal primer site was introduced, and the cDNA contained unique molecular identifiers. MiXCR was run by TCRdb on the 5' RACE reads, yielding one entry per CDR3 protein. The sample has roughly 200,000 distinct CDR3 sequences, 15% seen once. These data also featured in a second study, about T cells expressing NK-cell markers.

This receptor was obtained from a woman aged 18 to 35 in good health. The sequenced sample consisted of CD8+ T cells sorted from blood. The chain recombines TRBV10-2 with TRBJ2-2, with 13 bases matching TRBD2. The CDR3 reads CASSEGLAGAGELFF. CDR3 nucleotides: TGCGCCAGCAGTGAGGGACTAGCGGGAGCCGGGGAGCTGTTTTTT.